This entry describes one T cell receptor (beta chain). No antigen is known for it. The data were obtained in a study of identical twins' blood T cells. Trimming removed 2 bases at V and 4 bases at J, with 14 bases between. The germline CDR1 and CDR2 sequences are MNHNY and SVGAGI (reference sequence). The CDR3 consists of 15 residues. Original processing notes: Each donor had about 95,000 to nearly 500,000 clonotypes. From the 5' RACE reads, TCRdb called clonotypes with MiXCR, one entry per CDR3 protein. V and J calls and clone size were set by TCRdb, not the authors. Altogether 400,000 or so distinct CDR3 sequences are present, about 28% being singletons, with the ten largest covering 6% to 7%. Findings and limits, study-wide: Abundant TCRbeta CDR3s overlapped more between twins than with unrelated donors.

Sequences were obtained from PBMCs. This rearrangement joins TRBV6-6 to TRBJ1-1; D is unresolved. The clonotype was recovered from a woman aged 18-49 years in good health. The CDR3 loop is CASSYGSLMSTEAFF. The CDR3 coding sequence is TGTGCCAGCAGTTACGGGTCCCTCATGAGCACTGAAGCTTTCTTT.